This T cell receptor beta chain was recovered during a study of T cells in tuberculosis. TCR-alpha and TCR-beta chains were sequenced unpaired. Sequencing used immunoSEQ multiplex PCR; TCRdb keeps in-frame clones, though not all of them. The sample has about 59,000 clones; 65% to 90% are singletons. Per the germline V gene, CDR1 is MGHRA and CDR2 is YSYEKL. The trim removed 1 base at V and 2 bases at J, leaving 4 bases unmatched. The CDR3 covers 15 residues. After thawing and overnight rest, PBMC were stained with GMM-loaded CD1B tetramer, viability dye and anti-CD3 for sorting. C32 glucose monomycolate from Rhodococcus equi was loaded onto the CD1B tetramers. Tetramer-sorted PBMC had been CD14 monocyte-depleted before freezing. From each donor, about 100,000 tetramer-negative cells were sorted.

Material for sequencing was CD1b-GMM tetramer-negative cells sorted from PBMCs. The source of this sequence is an adult woman with latent tuberculosis. The chain couples TRBV4-1 to TRBJ1-2; the match to TRBD1 covers 7 bases. The CDR3 sequence: CASSQVPGQNYGYTF. CDR3 nucleotide sequence: TGCGCCAGCAGCCAAGTACCGGGACAGAACTATGGCTACACCTTC.